The count of the clone carrying this T cell receptor (beta chain) is one. In the original analysis: Reference gene primer amplification in the assay estimated nucleated cell counts. Profiled with immunoSEQ multiplex PCR; TCRdb holds only in-frame clones, not every one. V, J and clone size were drawn from that table, and D and trimming were deduced from the DNA. This repertoire shows fewer than 200,000 clones, about 91% found once; its top ten account for roughly 1.6%. This CDR3 contains 15 residues. The germline gives CDR1 SGHRS, CDR2 YFSETQ. V shed 4 bases and J 3 bases; nucleotides not matched to a gene: 7. The sample is drawn from a study of blood T cell repertoires in COVID-19. Study summary: From T cells, B-cell-depleted T cells, or PBMCs came the material, which was cDNA or gDNA.

The rearrangement links TRBV5-1 to TRBJ1-2, with TRBD1 identical over 9 bases. The sequenced sample was peripheral blood. The TCR originated in a woman between 45 and 65 years old with acute or convalescent COVID-19. The CDR3 DNA reads TGCGCCAGCAGCCGGGGGACAGGGATTGACTATGGCTACACCTTC. This codes for CASSRGTGIDYGYTF.